This T cell receptor beta chain was sequenced in a study of blood T cell repertoires in COVID-19. Study overall: Sites in the United States, Italy and Spain provided acute and convalescent COVID-19 samples. Sample material is recorded as cDNA or gDNA derived from T cells, B-cell-depleted T cells, or PBMCs.

The CDR3 extends over 16 amino acids. The V segment lost 6 bases and the J segment 2 bases; nucleotides outside the gene matches: 12. From germline, CDR1 is SNHLY and CDR2 FYNNEI. Per the study methods: Reference gene primer amplification gave estimated nucleated cell counts. The assay was immunoSEQ multiplex PCR, and TCRdb's table has in-frame clones only and misses some. For V, J and clone size, that table is used; D and trimming come from the DNA. The table lists 250,000 to 400,000 clones, 90% of them singletons. This chain connects TRBV2 to TRBJ1-1; 7 bases are shared with TRBD1. The sequence derives from a woman aged 25 to 45 with COVID-19, enrolled during active disease. Source material: peripheral blood. The CDR3 DNA is TGTGCCAGCAGATCGTCGTCGGGACAGCTAAACACTGAAGCTTTCTTT. This sequence encodes CASRSSSGQLNTEAFF.